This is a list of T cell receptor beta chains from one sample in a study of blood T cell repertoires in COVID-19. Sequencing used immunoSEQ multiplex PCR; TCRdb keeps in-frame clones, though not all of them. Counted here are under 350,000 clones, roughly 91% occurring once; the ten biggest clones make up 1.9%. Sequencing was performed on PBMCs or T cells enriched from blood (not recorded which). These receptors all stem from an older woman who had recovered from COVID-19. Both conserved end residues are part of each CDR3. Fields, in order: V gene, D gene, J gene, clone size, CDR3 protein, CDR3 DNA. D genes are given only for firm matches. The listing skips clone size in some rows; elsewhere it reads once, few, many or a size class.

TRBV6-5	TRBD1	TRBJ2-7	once	CASSTDRGAYEQYF	TGTGCCAGCAGTACAGACAGGGGGGCCTACGAGCAGTACTTC
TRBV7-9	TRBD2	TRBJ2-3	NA	CASSLAPGLAHTDTQYF	TGTGCCAGCAGCTTAGCGCCGGGACTAGCGCACACAGATACGCAGTATTTT
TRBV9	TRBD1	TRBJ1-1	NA	CASSVSGQVFNTEAFF	TGTGCCAGCAGCGTATCCGGACAGGTTTTTAACACTGAAGCTTTCTTT
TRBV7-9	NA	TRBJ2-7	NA	CASSLDSLEQYF	TGTGCCAGCAGCTTAGACAGCCTGGAGCAGTACTTC
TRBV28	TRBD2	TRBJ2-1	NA	CASSLGLAGHNEQFF	TGTGCCAGCAGTTTGGGACTAGCGGGGCACAATGAGCAGTTCTTC
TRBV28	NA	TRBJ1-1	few	CASSLRTLNTEAFF	TGTGCCAGCAGTTTAAGGACACTGAACACTGAAGCTTTCTTT
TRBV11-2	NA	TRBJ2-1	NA	CASSSSRTGNEQFF	TGTGCCAGCAGCTCCAGCAGGACGGGAAATGAGCAGTTCTTC
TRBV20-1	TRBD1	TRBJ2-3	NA	CSAQGVDTQYF	TGCAGTGCTCAGGGGGTGGATACGCAGTATTTT
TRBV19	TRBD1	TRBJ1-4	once	CASSIDAALTGVGEKLFF	TGTGCCAGTAGTATAGACGCCGCTCTGACAGGGGTGGGGGAAAAACTGTTTTTT
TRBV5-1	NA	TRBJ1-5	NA	CASSPDAGDRQPQHF	TGCGCCAGCAGCCCCGACGCAGGGGATCGGCAGCCCCAGCATTTT
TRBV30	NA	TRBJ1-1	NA	CAWGKREEAFF	TGTGCCTGGGGTAAACGGGAGGAAGCTTTCTTT
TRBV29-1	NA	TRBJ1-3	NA	CSVQPRSSSGNTIYF	TGCAGCGTTCAACCCCGAAGTAGCTCTGGAAACACCATATATTTT
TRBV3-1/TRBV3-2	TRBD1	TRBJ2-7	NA	CASSQVSGQGEYF	TGTGCCAGCAGCCAAGTCAGCGGACAGGGGGAGTACTTC
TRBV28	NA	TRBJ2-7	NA	CATSSAIYEQYF	TGTGCCACCTCCTCAGCGATCTACGAGCAGTACTTC
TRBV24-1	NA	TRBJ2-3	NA	CATSDGQATDTQYF	TGTGCCACCAGTGATGGACAAGCCACAGATACGCAGTATTTT
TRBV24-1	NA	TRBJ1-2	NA	CATSDTGYGYTF	TGTGCCACCAGTGACACAGGGTATGGCTACACCTTC
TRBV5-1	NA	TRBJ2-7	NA	CASSRIPTEYEQYF	TGCGCCAGCAGCCGCATACCAACAGAGTACGAGCAGTACTTC
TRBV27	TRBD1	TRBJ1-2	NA	CASRGLGGDYGYTF	TGTGCCAGCAGGGGCCTAGGGGGCGACTATGGCTACACCTTC
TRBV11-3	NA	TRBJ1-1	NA	CASTLRRLNTEAFF	TGTGCCAGCACTCTGAGGAGGCTAAACACTGAAGCTTTCTTT
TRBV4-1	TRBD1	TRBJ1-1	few	CASSHSGQLNTEAFF	TGCGCCAGCAGCCACTCGGGACAGTTGAACACTGAAGCTTTCTTT
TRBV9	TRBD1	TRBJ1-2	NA	CASRASGGGGYTF	TGTGCCAGCAGGGCGTCAGGGGGAGGTGGCTACACCTTC
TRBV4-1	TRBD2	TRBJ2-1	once	CASSQGTGSWTSGPNEQFF	TGCGCCAGCAGCCAAGGAACAGGGAGCTGGACTAGCGGACCCAATGAGCAGTTCTTC
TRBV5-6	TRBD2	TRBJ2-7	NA	CASSRGLAYEQYF	TGTGCCAGCAGCCGTGGACTAGCCTACGAGCAGTACTTC
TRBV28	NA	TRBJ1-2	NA	CASSLVGTPLNYGYTF	TGTGCCAGCAGTCTCGTCGGGACACCACTTAACTATGGCTACACCTTC
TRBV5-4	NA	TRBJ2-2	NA	CASSLDQGGTGELFF	TGTGCCAGCAGCTTGGATCAGGGAGGCACCGGGGAGCTGTTTTTT
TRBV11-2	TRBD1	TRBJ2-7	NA	CASSLDRQREQYF	TGTGCCAGCAGCTTGGACAGGCAGAGGGAGCAGTACTTC
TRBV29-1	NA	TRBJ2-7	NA	CSASLNSYEQYF	TGCAGCGCCAGTCTTAATTCCTACGAGCAGTACTTC
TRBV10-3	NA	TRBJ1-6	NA	CAISPQGVDSPLHF	TGTGCCATCAGCCCACAGGGCGTGGATTCACCCCTCCACTTT
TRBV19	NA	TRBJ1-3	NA	CASKQSNSGNTIYF	TGTGCCAGTAAACAGAGCAACTCTGGAAACACCATATATTTT
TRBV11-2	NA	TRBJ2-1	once	CASSLVQGGDEQFF	TGTGCCAGCAGCTTAGTTCAAGGGGGTGATGAGCAGTTCTTC
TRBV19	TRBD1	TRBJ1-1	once	CASSIGRDSAFF	TGTGCCAGTAGTATTGGCCGGGACAGTGCTTTCTTT
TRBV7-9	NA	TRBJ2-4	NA	CASSGARGSIQYF	TGTGCCAGCAGCGGGGCTCGTGGTAGCATTCAGTACTTC
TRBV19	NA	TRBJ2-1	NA	CASSRFTGGGLSRSYNEQFF	TGTGCCAGTAGTCGATTTACAGGCGGGGGCCTTTCTCGCTCCTACAATGAGCAGTTCTTC
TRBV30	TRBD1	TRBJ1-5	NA	CAWTGQGDQPQHF	TGTGCCTGGACCGGACAGGGGGATCAGCCCCAGCATTTT
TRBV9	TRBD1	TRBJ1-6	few	CASSPQGVPYNSPLHF	TGTGCCAGCAGCCCCCAGGGGGTTCCCTATAATTCACCCCTCCACTTT
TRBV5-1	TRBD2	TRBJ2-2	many	CASSFRLAGVSNTGELFF	TGCGCCAGCAGCTTCCGGCTAGCGGGGGTCTCGAACACCGGGGAGCTGTTTTTT
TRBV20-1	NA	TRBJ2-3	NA	CSARLDTQYF	TGCAGTGCTCGTCTAGATACGCAGTATTTT
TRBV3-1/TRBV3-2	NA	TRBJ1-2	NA	CASSLGRDYGYTF	TGTGCCAGCAGCCTCGGGCGGGACTATGGCTACACCTTC
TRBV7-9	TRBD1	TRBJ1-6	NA	CASSYWQGENSPLHF	TGTGCCAGCAGCTACTGGCAGGGGGAAAATTCACCCCTCCACTTT
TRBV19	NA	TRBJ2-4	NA	CASSPSRVAKNIQYF	TGTGCCAGTAGCCCTAGTCGGGTAGCCAAAAACATTCAGTACTTC
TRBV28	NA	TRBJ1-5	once	CASRRQGILQPQHF	TGTGCCAGCAGAAGGCAGGGGATTTTACAGCCCCAGCATTTT
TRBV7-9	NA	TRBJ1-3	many	CASSPNGGENTIYF	TGTGCCAGCAGCCCTAACGGGGGGGAGAACACCATATATTTT
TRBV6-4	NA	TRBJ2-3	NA	CATNPTGGTTDTQYF	TGTGCCACCAATCCGACCGGGGGAACGACAGATACGCAGTATTTT
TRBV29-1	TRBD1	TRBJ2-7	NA	CSVTGTGHSYEQYF	TGCAGCGTAACCGGGACAGGTCACTCCTACGAGCAGTACTTC
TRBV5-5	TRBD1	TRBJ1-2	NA	CASSLNRQGAGANYGYTF	TGTGCCAGCAGCTTGAATCGACAGGGTGCCGGGGCTAACTATGGCTACACCTTC
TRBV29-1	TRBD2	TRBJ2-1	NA	CSAETGTSGSSYNEQFF	TGCAGCGCCGAAACCGGGACTAGCGGGAGCTCCTACAATGAGCAGTTCTTC
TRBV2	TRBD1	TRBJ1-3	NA	CASSETGGMDTIYF	TGTGCCAGCAGTGAGACAGGGGGCATGGACACCATATATTTT
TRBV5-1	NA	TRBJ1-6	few	CASSLAQGGNSPLHF	TGCGCCAGCAGCTTGGCCCAGGGAGGGAATTCACCCCTCCACTTT
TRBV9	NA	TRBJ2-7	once	CASSVALQGIYEQYF	TGTGCCAGCAGCGTAGCCTTACAGGGAATCTACGAGCAGTACTTC
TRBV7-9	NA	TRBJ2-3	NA	CASSLGAGDTDTQYF	TGTGCCAGCAGCTTAGGGGCCGGGGATACAGATACGCAGTATTTT
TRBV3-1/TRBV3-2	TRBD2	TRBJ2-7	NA	CASSQDTSGRGEQYF	TGTGCCAGCAGCCAAGATACTAGCGGGAGAGGCGAGCAGTACTTC
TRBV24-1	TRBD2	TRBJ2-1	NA	CATGSGTSGYNEQFF	TGTGCCACCGGATCCGGGACTAGCGGTTACAATGAGCAGTTCTTC
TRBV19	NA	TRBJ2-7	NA	CASSITGVAHHEQYF	TGTGCCAGTAGTATAACGGGAGTGGCCCACCACGAGCAGTACTTC
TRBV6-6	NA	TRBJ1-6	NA	CASSPLSGTFGYNSPLHF	TGTGCCAGCAGTCCTTTGTCCGGGACATTCGGGTATAATTCACCCCTCCACTTT
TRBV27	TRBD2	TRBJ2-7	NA	CASSLQPSSGLREQYF	TGTGCCAGCAGTTTACAACCTTCTAGCGGGTTGCGGGAGCAGTACTTC
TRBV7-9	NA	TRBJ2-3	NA	CASSFPPGSSTDTQYF	TGTGCCAGCAGCTTCCCCCCGGGGTCTAGCACAGATACGCAGTATTTT
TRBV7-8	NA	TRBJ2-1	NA	CASSYLRYNEQFF	TGTGCCAGCAGCTATCTCCGGTACAATGAGCAGTTCTTC